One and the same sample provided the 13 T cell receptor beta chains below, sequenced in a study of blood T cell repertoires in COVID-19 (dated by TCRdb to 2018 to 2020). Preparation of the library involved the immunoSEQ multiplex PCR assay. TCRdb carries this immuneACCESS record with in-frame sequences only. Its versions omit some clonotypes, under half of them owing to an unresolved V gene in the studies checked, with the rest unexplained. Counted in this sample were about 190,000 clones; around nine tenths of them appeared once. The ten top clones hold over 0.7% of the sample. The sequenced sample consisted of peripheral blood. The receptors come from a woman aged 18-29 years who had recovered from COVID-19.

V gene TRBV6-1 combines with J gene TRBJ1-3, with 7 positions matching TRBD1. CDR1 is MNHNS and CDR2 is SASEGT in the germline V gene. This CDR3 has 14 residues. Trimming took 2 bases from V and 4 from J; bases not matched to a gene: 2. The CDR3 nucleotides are TGTGCCAGCAGTGAACAGGGGGTCGGAAACACCATATATTTT. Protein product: CASSEQGVGNTIYF.

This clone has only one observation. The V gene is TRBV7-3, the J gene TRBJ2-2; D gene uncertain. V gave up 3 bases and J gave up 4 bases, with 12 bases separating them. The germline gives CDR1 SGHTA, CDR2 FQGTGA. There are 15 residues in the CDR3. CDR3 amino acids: CASSFSGQLTGELFF. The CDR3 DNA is TGTGCCAGCAGCTTCTCGGGTCAGCTCACCGGGGAGCTGTTTTTT.

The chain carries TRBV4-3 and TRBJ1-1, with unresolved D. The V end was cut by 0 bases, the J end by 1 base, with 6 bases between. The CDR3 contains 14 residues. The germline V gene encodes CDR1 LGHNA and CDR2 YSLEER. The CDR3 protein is CASSQDLRNTEAFF. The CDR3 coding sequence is TGCGCCAGCAGCCAAGATCTCAGGAACACTGAAGCTTTCTTT.

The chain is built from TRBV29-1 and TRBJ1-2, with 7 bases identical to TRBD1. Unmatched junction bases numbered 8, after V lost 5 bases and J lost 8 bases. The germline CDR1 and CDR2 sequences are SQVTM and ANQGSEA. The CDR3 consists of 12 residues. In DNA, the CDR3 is TGCAGCGTTAGGCAGGGGGATTGGGGCTACACCTTC. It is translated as CSVRQGDWGYTF.

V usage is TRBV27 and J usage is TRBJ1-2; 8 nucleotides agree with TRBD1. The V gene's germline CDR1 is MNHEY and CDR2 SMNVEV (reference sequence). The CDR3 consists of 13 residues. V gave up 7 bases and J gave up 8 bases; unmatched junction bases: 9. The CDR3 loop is CASKGQAIVGYTF. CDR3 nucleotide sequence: TGTGCCAGCAAGGGACAGGCGATTGTAGGCTACACCTTC.

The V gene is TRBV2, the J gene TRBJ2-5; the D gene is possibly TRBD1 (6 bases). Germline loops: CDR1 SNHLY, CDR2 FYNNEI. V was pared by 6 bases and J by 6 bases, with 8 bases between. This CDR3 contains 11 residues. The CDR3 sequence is CASSRGQTQYF. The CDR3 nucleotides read TGTGCCAGCAGCAGGGGTCAGACCCAGTACTTC.

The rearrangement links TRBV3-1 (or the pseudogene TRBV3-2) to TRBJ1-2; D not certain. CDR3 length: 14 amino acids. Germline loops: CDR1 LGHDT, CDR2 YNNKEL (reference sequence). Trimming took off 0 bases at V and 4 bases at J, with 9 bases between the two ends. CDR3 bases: TGTGCCAGCAGCCAAGATGAGAGGGTCTATGGCTACACCTTC. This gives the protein CASSQDERVYGYTF.

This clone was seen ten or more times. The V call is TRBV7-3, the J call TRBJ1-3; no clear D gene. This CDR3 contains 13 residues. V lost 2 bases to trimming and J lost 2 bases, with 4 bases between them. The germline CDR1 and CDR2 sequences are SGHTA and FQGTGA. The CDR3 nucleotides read TGTGCCAGCAGCTTATTAGCTGGAAACACCATATATTTT. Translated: CASSLLAGNTIYF.

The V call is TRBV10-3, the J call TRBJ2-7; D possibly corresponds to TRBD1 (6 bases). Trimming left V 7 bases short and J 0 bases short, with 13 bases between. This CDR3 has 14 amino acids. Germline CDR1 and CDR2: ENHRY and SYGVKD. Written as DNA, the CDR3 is TGTGCCATCATGGGGGCAGAGAGCTCCTACGAGCAGTACTTC. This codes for CAIMGAESSYEQYF.

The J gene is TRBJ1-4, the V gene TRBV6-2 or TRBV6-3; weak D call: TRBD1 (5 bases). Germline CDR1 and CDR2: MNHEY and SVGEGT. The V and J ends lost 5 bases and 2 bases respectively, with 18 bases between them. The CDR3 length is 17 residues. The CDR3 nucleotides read TGTGCCAGCAGTCTCAGACAGACCCCGTGGACTAATGAAAAACTGTTTTTT. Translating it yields CASSLRQTPWTNEKLFF.

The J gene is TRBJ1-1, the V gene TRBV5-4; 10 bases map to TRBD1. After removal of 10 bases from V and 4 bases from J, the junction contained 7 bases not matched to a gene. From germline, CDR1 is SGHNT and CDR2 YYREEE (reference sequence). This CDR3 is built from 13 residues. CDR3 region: CAVPGQGSTEAFF. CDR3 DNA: TGTGCCGTTCCGGGACAGGGGTCCACTGAAGCTTTCTTT. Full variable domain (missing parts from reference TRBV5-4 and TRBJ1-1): ETGVTQSPTHLIKTRGQQVTLRCSSQSGHNTVSWYQQALGQGPQFIFQYYREEENGRGNFPPRFSGLQFPNYSSELNVNALELDDSALYLCAVPGQGSTEAFFGQGTRLTVV.

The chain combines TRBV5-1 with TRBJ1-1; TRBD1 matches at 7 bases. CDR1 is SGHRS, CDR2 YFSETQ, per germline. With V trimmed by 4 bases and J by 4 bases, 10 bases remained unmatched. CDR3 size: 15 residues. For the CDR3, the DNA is TGCGCCAGCAGCCCCGGGACAGCTCCCGCCACTGAAGCTTTCTTT. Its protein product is CASSPGTAPATEAFF.

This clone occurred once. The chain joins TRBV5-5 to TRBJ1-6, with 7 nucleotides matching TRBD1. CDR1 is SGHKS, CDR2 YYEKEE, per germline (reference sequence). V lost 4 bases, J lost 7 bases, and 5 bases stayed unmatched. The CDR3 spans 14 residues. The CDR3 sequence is CASSRDRVNSPLHF. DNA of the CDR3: TGTGCCAGCAGCAGAGACAGGGTCAATTCACCCCTCCACTTT.